A single TCR beta chain is shown here with its context. The antigen is unknown. These data come from a study of T cell responses to AZD1222 COVID-19 vaccine. Study observations and caveats: There were vaccine-associated CD4 TCRs across spike, dominant at 160-218 and 743-854. The repertoires were collected only after the peak T cell response. The study reported that nearly half of spike-specific TCRs target unmutated variant regions.

Sequenced by immunoSEQ multiplex PCR; TCRdb stores in-frame clones only, minus some. The repertoire holds 80,000 to 95,000 clones, with around 73% as singletons. This CDR3 comprises 19 residues. Germline values: CDR1 KGHSH, CDR2 LQKENI. V was clipped by 3 bases and J by 0 bases, with 21 bases between them. The sample here was peripheral blood, taken on day 0 of AZD1222 vaccination. The chain recombines TRBV18 with TRBJ1-3; a weak D match, TRBD1 (6 bases). This TCR came from an adult in good health. CDR3 in amino acids: CASSPQPPRTARSGNTIYF. The CDR3 region has the DNA TGTGCCAGCTCACCGCAACCTCCTCGGACAGCACGCTCTGGAAACACCATATATTTT.